These T cell receptor beta chains were read from a single sample in a study of shared clonotypes between healthy human individuals. Sequenced by immunoSEQ multiplex PCR; TCRdb stores in-frame clones only, minus some. This table has 700,000 or so clones, about two thirds appearing once. Sequencing was performed on memory CD4+ T cells sorted from blood. All receptors derive from a woman in her 30s in good health. Both conserved end residues are part of each CDR3. Each record gives: clone size, V gene, J gene, D gene, CDR3 DNA, CDR3 protein. The D gene is left open where the match is weak. Clone size appears in some rows only: once, few, many, or a class for an expanded clone.

size: .
V: TRBV5-1
J: TRBJ1-2
D: TRBD1
DNA: TGCGCCAGCAGCTTGTGGGACAGGGCCTATGGCTACACCTTC
CDR3: CASSLWDRAYGYTF

size: few
V: TRBV2
J: TRBJ2-7
D: .
DNA: TGTGCCAGCAGTGCGTCTGGGGGTCCCTACGAGCAGTACTTC
CDR3: CASSASGGPYEQYF

size: .
V: TRBV18
J: TRBJ1-1
D: TRBD1
DNA: TGTGCCAGCTCACCAGGGACAGGGCGGACTGAAGCTTTCTTT
CDR3: CASSPGTGRTEAFF

size: .
V: TRBV7-8
J: TRBJ1-2
D: TRBD1
DNA: TGTGCCAGCAGCTTAGTGGGACAGGGGGCGAAAGGCTACACCTTC
CDR3: CASSLVGQGAKGYTF

size: .
V: TRBV6-5
J: TRBJ1-3
D: .
DNA: TGTGCCAGCAGTTACGGGCAGATCTCTGGAAACACCATATATTTT
CDR3: CASSYGQISGNTIYF

size: .
V: TRBV28
J: TRBJ2-3
D: TRBD2
DNA: TGTGCCAGCAGTTCATTGGGTAGCGGGAGCTACACAGATACGCAGTATTTT
CDR3: CASSSLGSGSYTDTQYF

size: .
V: TRBV7-2
J: TRBJ1-5
D: TRBD1
DNA: TGTGCCAGCAGCTTCGGACAGGGGCTGAATCAGCCCCAGCATTTT
CDR3: CASSFGQGLNQPQHF

size: .
V: TRBV5-1
J: TRBJ2-3
D: .
DNA: TGCGCCAGTAGTACACAGGGCGGCGAGACAGATACGCAGTATTTT
CDR3: CASSTQGGETDTQYF

size: few
V: TRBV19
J: TRBJ1-2
D: TRBD1
DNA: TGTGCCAGCCGAAACCGGGACAGCCTCAACTATGGCTACACCTTC
CDR3: CASRNRDSLNYGYTF

size: .
V: TRBV30
J: TRBJ1-4
D: .
DNA: TGTGCCTGGAGCGTACAAGGGGGGGAAAAACTGTTTTTT
CDR3: CAWSVQGGEKLFF

size: .
V: TRBV27
J: TRBJ2-3
D: TRBD2
DNA: TGTGCCAGCAGTTCCAAGGGACTAGCGAGAAGGGATCGAGATACGCAGTATTTT
CDR3: CASSSKGLARRDRDTQYF

size: .
V: TRBV5-1
J: TRBJ2-6
D: .
DNA: TGCGCCAGCAGGGGACACGTCTCTGGGGCCAACGTCCTGACTTTC
CDR3: CASRGHVSGANVLTF

size: few
V: TRBV6-5
J: TRBJ2-2
D: .
DNA: TGTGCCAGCAGTTCACAGGGTAGAGGGGAGCTGTTTTTT
CDR3: CASSSQGRGELFF

size: .
V: TRBV2
J: TRBJ2-7
D: .
DNA: TGTGCCAGCAGTGAAGGTTCCCCCCTCTCCTACGAGCAGTACTTC
CDR3: CASSEGSPLSYEQYF

size: .
V: TRBV18
J: TRBJ1-1
D: .
DNA: TGTGCCAGCACAACAGGGAGGAACACTGAAGCTTTCTTT
CDR3: CASTTGRNTEAFF

size: .
V: TRBV6-1
J: TRBJ1-5
D: .
DNA: TGTGCCAGCATGTTCGAGTACAATCAGCCCCAGCATTTT
CDR3: CASMFEYNQPQHF

size: .
V: TRBV10-2
J: TRBJ2-3
D: .
DNA: TGCGCCAGCAGGGCCCAGACGGAAACTACGCAGTATTTT
CDR3: CASRAQTETTQYF

size: .
V: TRBV19
J: TRBJ2-4
D: .
DNA: TGTGCCAGTAGTATGGGTGGTACGGGAAACATTCAGTACTTC
CDR3: CASSMGGTGNIQYF

size: .
V: TRBV28
J: TRBJ2-5
D: TRBD2
DNA: TGTGCCAGCAGTTGGAACGGGAGGGAGACCCAGTACTTC
CDR3: CASSWNGRETQYF

size: once
V: TRBV7-9
J: TRBJ1-4
D: TRBD1
DNA: TGTGCCAGCAGCATCGGGACAGTTAATGAAAAACTGTTTTTT
CDR3: CASSIGTVNEKLFF

size: once
V: TRBV10-2
J: TRBJ2-5
D: .
DNA: TGCGCCAGCAGTGATCCCGGCCGAGTCCAAGAGACCCAGTACTTC
CDR3: CASSDPGRVQETQYF

size: .
V: TRBV5-1
J: TRBJ2-7
D: .
DNA: TGCGCCAGCAGCTTGGATTTAGCCCCTAAGGGTGAGCAGTACTTC
CDR3: CASSLDLAPKGEQYF

size: few
V: TRBV19
J: TRBJ2-3
D: TRBD2
DNA: TGTGCCAGTAGTCCTAGCGGGAGTATGAATACGCAGTATTTT
CDR3: CASSPSGSMNTQYF

size: .
V: TRBV4-1
J: TRBJ2-3
D: .
DNA: TGCGCCAGCAGCCAGGTGCACAGGTGGCCGACTAGCACAGATACGCAGTATTTT
CDR3: CASSQVHRWPTSTDTQYF

size: medium-sized
V: TRBV18
J: TRBJ1-4
D: TRBD1
DNA: TGTGCCAGCTCCCGGGAGGAAGGGGGCGTTAATGAAAAACTGTTTTTT
CDR3: CASSREEGGVNEKLFF

size: few
V: TRBV28
J: TRBJ2-7
D: TRBD2
DNA: TGTGCCAGCAGGGTGGGACTAGGTCCCTACGAGCAGTACTTC
CDR3: CASRVGLGPYEQYF

size: .
V: TRBV11-2
J: TRBJ2-1
D: TRBD2
DNA: TGTGCCAGCAGCGGACGGACTAGCGGGGCCAATGAGCAGTTCTTC
CDR3: CASSGRTSGANEQFF

size: .
V: TRBV18
J: TRBJ1-1
D: .
DNA: TGTGCCAGCTCCCAAGGACGGGGGAACACTGAAGCTTTCTTT
CDR3: CASSQGRGNTEAFF

size: .
V: TRBV6-5
J: TRBJ2-1
D: .
DNA: TGTGCCAGCAGTTACGGGGTGGGAGGAGGTGTCAATGAGCAGTTCTTC
CDR3: CASSYGVGGGVNEQFF

size: once
V: TRBV11-2
J: TRBJ2-2
D: TRBD2
DNA: TGTGCCAGCAGCTTAGATAAGCGGGAGAAGAATCCCGGGGAGCTGTTTTTT
CDR3: CASSLDKREKNPGELFF

size: .
V: TRBV29-1
J: TRBJ2-5
D: .
DNA: TGCAGCGTTGTGAAGGGTAGCCCGGAGACCCAGTACTTC
CDR3: CSVVKGSPETQYF

size: .
V: TRBV5-5
J: TRBJ2-7
D: .
DNA: TGTGCCAGCAGCCCGACAACAGCCTACGAGCAGTACTTC
CDR3: CASSPTTAYEQYF

size: .
V: TRBV11-2
J: TRBJ2-7
D: .
DNA: TGTGCCAGCAGCTTAGATCAGAGGGAGGTCTACGAGCAGTACTTC
CDR3: CASSLDQREVYEQYF

size: few
V: TRBV6-1
J: TRBJ1-5
D: .
DNA: TGTGCCAGCAGGGTGGATTTTCTGAAGGCGCATTTT
CDR3: CASRVDFLKAHF

size: .
V: TRBV29-1
J: TRBJ2-3
D: TRBD2
DNA: TGCAGCGTAGGGGCGGGAGGGAGCACAGATACGCAGTATTTT
CDR3: CSVGAGGSTDTQYF